This T cell receptor (beta chain) originates from a study of HIV-infected children after antiretroviral therapy interruption. Study summary: All children had CD4+ count above 500 and viral load below 50 copies/ml. Samples from the continuous-treatment group were taken at weeks 0, 48 and 150.

This clonotype was counted a few times. Unmatched junction bases numbered 13, after V lost 0 bases and J lost 6 bases. The length of the CDR3 is 19 residues. Germline CDR1 and CDR2: MGHRA and YSYEKL. The TCR library was built from RNA with a 3' RACE protocol and unique molecular identifiers. Each CDR3 protein gets one entry after TCRdb re-called the 3' RACE reads with MiXCR. The data hold about 86,000 distinct CDR3 sequences, with around 6.9% observed a single time. Sample treatment: PENTA 11 planned treatment interruption arm or continuous ART arm. At least 24 weeks of at least three-drug ART, in children 2 to 15 years. Sorting from thawed PBMCs isolated naive CD4+ CD45RA+ CD45RO- T cells.

The material sequenced was CD45RA+ CD4+ T cells from PBMCs, pooled from several time points, taken from a donor given antiretroviral therapy, either interrupted or continuous. Noted subset: naive CD4+ CD45RA+ CD45RO- T cells. The TCR was taken from a pool of human donors with HIV. This chain links TRBV4-1 with TRBJ2-3; 12 bases are shared with TRBD2. The CDR3 DNA reads as TGCGCCAGCAGCCAAGACCTAGCGGGAGGGCCCTTATTATCGGATACGCAGTATTTT. This codes for CASSQDLAGGPLLSDTQYF.